Below are 3 T cell receptor beta chains sequenced from a single sample in a study of T cell changes during pregnancy in multiple sclerosis. The table came from immunoSEQ multiplex PCR; TCRdb's copy has only in-frame clones and leaves some out. The table records more than 55,000 clones, under 95% of them present only once. Here the sequenced sample was peripheral blood, taken after pregnancy. These receptors were obtained from a female donor in good health, enrolled as a control in a pregnancy study.

The chain links TRBV30 to TRBJ1-2; D is unclear. CDR3 length: 16 residues. V gave up 2 bases and J gave up 5 bases, with 21 bases separating them. CDR1 is GTSNPN and CDR2 is SVGIG in the germline V gene (reference sequence). CDR3 loop: CAWSTTARETGYGYTF. CDR3 nucleotides: TGTGCCTGGAGTACCACGGCTCGGGAGACGGGGTATGGCTACACCTTC.

The chain joins TRBV19 to TRBJ1-5; TRBD1 might be the D (5 bases). The CDR3 has 14 amino acids. The germline CDR1 and CDR2 sequences are LNHDA and SQIVND (reference sequence). Trimming took 6 bases from V and 5 from J, leaving 14 bases between them. The DNA of the CDR3 is TGTGCCAGTAGGATACAGGCTCCGCATCAGCCCCAGCATTTT. Its protein product is CASRIQAPHQPQHF. Full variable domain (outside the CDR3, taken from reference TRBV19 and TRBJ1-5): DGGITQSPKYLFRKEGQNVTLSCEQNLNHDAMYWYRQDPGQGLRLIYYSQIVNDFQKGDIAEGYSVSREKKESFPLTVTSAQKNPTAFYLCASRIQAPHQPQHFGDGTRLSIL.

This chain connects TRBV6-5 to TRBJ2-5; TRBD2 is a possible D gene (5 bases). With 0 bases removed from V and 5 bases from J, the gap between germline ends came to 16 bases. Germline CDR1 reads MNHEY; CDR2 reads SVGAGI. This CDR3 spans 16 amino acids. The CDR3 region is CASSYSILGVRETQYF. The CDR3, as DNA: TGTGCCAGCAGTTACTCGATACTAGGAGTAAGGGAGACCCAGTACTTC.